This TCR beta chain was identified in a study of cytomegalovirus exposure and HLA in healthy donors. Study findings and constraints: Specificity of three CMV-associated chains for CMV antigens was verified in vitro.

Worth noting for this clone: What it binds is unknown.

PCR employed 60 Vbeta and 13 Jbeta primers. TCRdb keeps only in-frame clones here, not all; method: immunoSEQ multiplex PCR. The data hold over 110,000 clones, with 82% observed a single time. The CDR3 runs to 14 residues. V shed 5 bases, J shed 1 base, and the junction held 2 bases outside the gene matches. Germline assignment: CDR1 ENHRY and CDR2 SYGVKD. This TCR was recovered from a male donor in good health and CMV-seronegative. Sequenced input: PBMCs. J is TRBJ2-3 and V is TRBV10-3, with 8 bases aligning to TRBD2. CDR3 sequence reads: CAISPAGGTDTQYF. As DNA, the CDR3 is TGTGCCATCAGTCCAGCGGGAGGCACAGATACGCAGTATTTT.